Reported below is one T cell receptor beta chain. Its antigen is undetermined. CDR1 SEHNR and CDR2 FQNEAQ come from the germline V gene (reference sequence). CDR3 length: 15 residues. V lost 5 bases and J lost 7, with 18 bases in between. This sample is drawn from a study of shared clonotypes between healthy human individuals. The study's findings and limits: It was expected that sequencing depth would affect clonotype sharing among donors.

Sequencing was performed on unsorted PBMC DNA using ten immunoSEQ deep assay plates. Per the original methods: ImmunoSEQ output held junction-only sequences without quality scores, so filtering differed. The repertoire was sequenced with immunoSEQ multiplex PCR; TCRdb's copy has only in-frame clones and lacks some. V and J calls and clone size are those listed in that table; D and trimming were worked out from the DNA. The sample yields hundreds of thousands of clones, roughly four fifths seen once. The chain uses TRBV7-9 and TRBJ1-5, with TRBD1 as a possible D gene (6 bases). Specimen: PBMCs. The TCR comes from a woman aged 35 to 49 in good health. Some clones in this sample may be carry-over from other donors' samples. The DNA of the CDR3 is TGTGCCAGCAGCCCAGAACAGGGCGTGGGGCAGCCCCAGCATTTT. Its protein product is CASSPEQGVGQPQHF.